This T cell receptor beta chain was retrieved from a study of T-cell memory formation after mild COVID-19. Study details: For the most part, TCR clusters were specific to one donor.

The authors produced TCR alpha and TCR beta cDNA libraries with sample barcodes and UMIs by 5'RACE using constant-segment primers. TCRdb analysed the 5' RACE reads with MiXCR anew, one entry per CDR3 protein. The sample includes 350,000 to 550,000 distinct CDR3 sequences, roughly 18% of them seen just once. This clonotype was seen more than once but under ten times. Germline V gives CDR1 MNHEY, CDR2 SVGAGI. V was trimmed by 4 bases and J by 6 bases, leaving 12 bases between them. The CDR3 sequence is 14 residues long. Material: PBMCs or a T cell subset sorted from them (not recorded which). The chain couples TRBV6-5 to TRBJ1-4; D ambiguous. This TCR was sampled from a man between 18 and 29 years old who had mild COVID-19 (a few samples of this study predate the infection). Cell type and time point are not known. The CDR3, as DNA: TGTGCCAGCAGTTTGGAACGGACCCATGAAAAACTGTTTTTT. It translates to CASSLERTHEKLFF.